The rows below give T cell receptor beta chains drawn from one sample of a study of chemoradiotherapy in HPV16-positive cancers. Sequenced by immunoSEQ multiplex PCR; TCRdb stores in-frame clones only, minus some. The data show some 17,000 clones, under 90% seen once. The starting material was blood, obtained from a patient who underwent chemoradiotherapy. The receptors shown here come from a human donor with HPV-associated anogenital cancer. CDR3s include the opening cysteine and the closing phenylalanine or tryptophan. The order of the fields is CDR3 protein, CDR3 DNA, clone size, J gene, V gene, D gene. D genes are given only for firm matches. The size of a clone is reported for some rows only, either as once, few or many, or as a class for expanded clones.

CDR3 protein: CASSLDLFGGYPYNEQFF; CDR3 DNA: TGTGCCAGCAGCTTGGATCTGTTCGGCGGCTACCCGTACAATGAGCAGTTCTTC; clone size: NA; J gene: TRBJ2-1; V gene: TRBV5-5; D gene: NA
CDR3 protein: CASSLYKGVAGELFF; CDR3 DNA: TGTGCCAGCAGCTTGTACAAAGGCGTAGCCGGGGAGCTGTTTTTT; clone size: NA; J gene: TRBJ2-2; V gene: TRBV7-2; D gene: NA
CDR3 protein: CASSSPGQGRYGYTF; CDR3 DNA: TGTGCCAGCAGCTCCCCGGGACAGGGGAGGTATGGCTACACCTTC; clone size: NA; J gene: TRBJ1-2; V gene: TRBV5-6; D gene: TRBD1
CDR3 protein: CASFRSVLEDTQYF; CDR3 DNA: TGTGCCAGCTTCAGGAGTGTCTTGGAAGATACGCAGTATTTT; clone size: NA; J gene: TRBJ2-3; V gene: TRBV6-5; D gene: NA
CDR3 protein: CASSLLSRGTEEQFF; CDR3 DNA: TGTGCCAGCAGCCTACTTAGCAGGGGGACAGAGGAGCAGTTCTTC; clone size: NA; J gene: TRBJ2-1; V gene: TRBV7-3; D gene: TRBD1
CDR3 protein: CASRPTQVTDTQYF; CDR3 DNA: TGTGCCAGCAGACCGACACAAGTCACAGATACGCAGTATTTT; clone size: NA; J gene: TRBJ2-3; V gene: TRBV7-2; D gene: NA
CDR3 protein: CASSPRGFGQISSYNEQFF; CDR3 DNA: TGTGCCAGCAGCCCGAGAGGGTTCGGACAGATTAGCTCCTACAATGAGCAGTTCTTC; clone size: NA; J gene: TRBJ2-1; V gene: TRBV7-9; D gene: NA
CDR3 protein: CASRSLRDTEAFF; CDR3 DNA: TGTGCCAGCAGATCACTCAGGGACACTGAAGCTTTCTTT; clone size: NA; J gene: TRBJ1-1; V gene: TRBV6-5; D gene: NA
CDR3 protein: CASSPGNGADTQYF; CDR3 DNA: TGTGCCAGCAGCCCGGGCAACGGCGCAGATACGCAGTATTTT; clone size: NA; J gene: TRBJ2-3; V gene: TRBV7-3; D gene: NA
CDR3 protein: CASNLKTGTSPLHF; CDR3 DNA: TGTGCCAGTAACCTAAAGACAGGGACTTCACCCCTCCACTTT; clone size: NA; J gene: TRBJ1-6; V gene: TRBV19; D gene: TRBD1
CDR3 protein: CASSPVAEHEQYF; CDR3 DNA: TGTGCCAGCTCACCAGTAGCAGAACACGAGCAGTACTTC; clone size: NA; J gene: TRBJ2-7; V gene: TRBV18; D gene: NA
CDR3 protein: CSVEDSLLAGGLNEQFF; CDR3 DNA: TGCAGCGTTGAAGATTCCCTTTTAGCGGGAGGGCTGAATGAGCAGTTCTTC; clone size: NA; J gene: TRBJ2-1; V gene: TRBV29-1; D gene: TRBD2
CDR3 protein: CASSQGLSSYTF; CDR3 DNA: TGTGCCAGCAGCCAAGGCCTCTCAAGCTACACCTTC; clone size: NA; J gene: TRBJ1-2; V gene: TRBV4-2; D gene: NA
CDR3 protein: CASTGLSNYGYTF; CDR3 DNA: TGCGCCAGTACAGGCCTCTCTAACTATGGCTACACCTTC; clone size: few; J gene: TRBJ1-2; V gene: TRBV10-2; D gene: NA
CDR3 protein: CASSQESFNEQFF; CDR3 DNA: TGCGCCAGCAGCCAAGAAAGTTTCAATGAGCAGTTCTTC; clone size: few; J gene: TRBJ2-1; V gene: TRBV4-1; D gene: NA
CDR3 protein: CASSPYPGTGGNTIYF; CDR3 DNA: TGTGCCAGCAGTCCCTACCCCGGGACAGGGGGAAACACCATATATTTT; clone size: NA; J gene: TRBJ1-3; V gene: TRBV28; D gene: TRBD1
CDR3 protein: CASSPGTSDQPQHF; CDR3 DNA: TGTGCCAGCTCACCGGGGACATCGGATCAGCCCCAGCATTTT; clone size: NA; J gene: TRBJ1-5; V gene: TRBV18; D gene: NA
CDR3 protein: CASSPDRGPQPQHF; CDR3 DNA: TGTGCCAGCAGTCCCGACAGGGGGCCTCAGCCCCAGCATTTT; clone size: NA; J gene: TRBJ1-5; V gene: TRBV27; D gene: TRBD1
CDR3 protein: CASSLNPGTSGSPETQYF; CDR3 DNA: TGTGCCAGCAGCTTAAATCCCGGGACTAGCGGGAGTCCGGAGACCCAGTACTTC; clone size: NA; J gene: TRBJ2-5; V gene: TRBV11-2; D gene: TRBD2
CDR3 protein: CASSYAPGRVEKLFF; CDR3 DNA: TGTGCCAGCAGTTACGCTCCAGGGCGGGTTGAAAAACTGTTTTTT; clone size: NA; J gene: TRBJ1-4; V gene: TRBV6-5; D gene: NA
CDR3 protein: CATSSDRMSYTF; CDR3 DNA: TGTGCCACCAGCTCCGACAGGATGAGCTACACCTTC; clone size: NA; J gene: TRBJ1-2; V gene: TRBV15; D gene: NA
CDR3 protein: CAIREPDRGGGYTF; CDR3 DNA: TGTGCCATCAGGGAACCCGACAGGGGGGGCGGCTACACCTTC; clone size: NA; J gene: TRBJ1-2; V gene: TRBV10-3; D gene: TRBD1
CDR3 protein: CASSTGTMNTEAFF; CDR3 DNA: TGTGCCAGCAGCACCGGGACAATGAACACTGAAGCTTTCTTT; clone size: NA; J gene: TRBJ1-1; V gene: TRBV9; D gene: NA